This paragraph reports one T cell receptor (beta chain). Its antigen is still unknown. The PCR was carried out with 60 Vbeta primers and 13 Jbeta primers. Produced via immunoSEQ multiplex PCR; TCRdb's table is partial and in-frame only. This table has roughly 90,000 clones, roughly 75% appearing once. These data belong to a study of cytomegalovirus exposure and HLA in healthy donors. Regarding the study as a whole: According to a later analysis, most TCR beta chains associated with CMV appeared HLA-restricted.

Germline-derived CDR1 and CDR2 are SGHVS and FNYEAQ. The CDR3 extends over 18 amino acids. Trimming cost V 7 bases and J 5 bases; bases outside gene matches: 15. The clonotype was recovered from a man aged 25 to 40 in good health and CMV-seronegative. V usage is TRBV7-6 and J usage is TRBJ2-5; 14 nucleotides match TRBD2. The specimen was PBMCs. In DNA form, the CDR3 reads TGTGCCAGCACCCCCCAAGGGACTAGCGGGAGATTTGTTGAGACCCAGTACTTC. It specifies CASTPQGTSGRFVETQYF.